Listed below are T cell receptor beta chains from one sample, sequenced in a study of spatial heterogeneity in lung cancer. TCRdb itself ran the 5' RACE reads through MiXCR, one entry per CDR3 protein. Seen here are some 32,000 distinct CDR3 sequences, roughly a tenth observed once, and the top ten hold roughly 30%. The sample was PBMCs, taken at follow-up. These receptors originate from a female donor with early-stage non-small cell lung cancer. CDR3s include the opening cysteine and the closing phenylalanine or tryptophan. D genes are given only for firm matches. The size entry is marked missing in some rows and otherwise reads once, few, many or a size class.

d_call	v_call	j_call	clone_size	cdr3_aa	cdr3_nt
-	TRBV5-1	TRBJ1-1	few	CASSLEGGWTEAFF	TGCGCCAGCAGCTTGGAGGGGGGTTGGACTGAAGCTTTCTTT
-	TRBV5-5	TRBJ1-4	-	CASTPIEDGSNEKLFF	TGTGCCAGCACCCCAATAGAGGACGGATCTAATGAAAAACTGTTTTTT
-	TRBV6-5	TRBJ1-1	many	CASSEHSPMNTEAFF	TGTGCCAGCAGTGAGCACAGCCCGATGAACACTGAAGCTTTCTTT
-	TRBV7-2	TRBJ2-5	many	CASSPVATVETQYF	TGTGCCAGCAGTCCCGTAGCTACGGTGGAGACCCAGTACTTC
TRBD1	TRBV7-9	TRBJ1-1	many	CASSLNPGTGFNTEAFF	TGTGCCAGCAGCTTGAATCCCGGGACAGGATTCAACACTGAAGCTTTCTTT
-	TRBV4-2	TRBJ1-2	-	CASSQDPGGENYGYTF	TGTGCCAGCAGCCAAGATCCCGGCGGCGAGAACTATGGCTACACCTTC
-	TRBV2	TRBJ2-1	-	CASSVWNNEQFF	TGTGCCAGCAGTGTATGGAACAATGAGCAGTTCTTC
-	TRBV7-9	TRBJ1-2	-	CASSPLPTDNYGYTF	TGTGCCAGCAGCCCCCTCCCGACAGACAACTATGGCTACACCTTC
-	TRBV24-1	TRBJ1-2	medium-sized	CATSDYKAGMDGYTF	TGTGCCACCAGTGATTATAAGGCAGGGATGGATGGCTACACCTTC
-	TRBV10-3	TRBJ2-7	many	CATAEGDNYEQYF	TGTGCCACCGCGGAGGGGGACAACTACGAGCAGTACTTC
TRBD2	TRBV3-1	TRBJ2-5	many	CASSPLVGGGRETQYF	TGTGCCAGCAGCCCCCTCGTGGGCGGGGGGCGAGAGACCCAGTACTTC
TRBD1	TRBV20-1	TRBJ2-3	-	CSAETTGQGAHTDTQYF	TGCAGTGCCGAGACTACGGGACAGGGGGCTCACACAGATACGCAGTATTTT
-	TRBV13	TRBJ2-7	few	CASSFGSHEQYF	TGTGCCAGCAGCTTCGGCAGCCACGAGCAGTACTTC
-	TRBV11-2	TRBJ2-7	-	CASSPTARRGPYEQYF	TGTGCCAGCAGCCCAACCGCCCGGAGGGGGCCATACGAGCAGTACTTC
TRBD1	TRBV27	TRBJ2-1	many	CASSLQGIYNEQFF	TGTGCCAGCAGCCTACAGGGGATCTACAATGAGCAGTTCTTC
-	TRBV7-2	TRBJ2-5	-	CASSSAVQTQETQYF	TGTGCCAGCAGCTCCGCGGTCCAAACCCAAGAGACCCAGTACTTC
-	TRBV20-1	TRBJ1-1	-	CSASWGNTEAFF	TGCAGTGCTAGCTGGGGGAACACTGAAGCTTTCTTT
TRBD2	TRBV7-2	TRBJ2-5	few	CASSPLAGEETQYF	TGTGCCAGCAGCCCTCTAGCGGGGGAAGAGACCCAGTACTTC
TRBD2	TRBV29-1	TRBJ2-3	few	CSVGGGAPDTQYF	TGCAGCGTTGGCGGGGGGGCCCCAGATACGCAGTATTTT
-	TRBV7-9	TRBJ1-6	many	CASSPRDSYNSPLHF	TGTGCCAGCAGCCCCCGCGACTCCTATAATTCACCCCTCCACTTT
TRBD1	TRBV6-2/TRBV6-3	TRBJ2-5	few	CASSYGTGGVETQYF	TGTGCCAGCAGTTACGGGACAGGGGGCGTCGAGACCCAGTACTTC
TRBD1	TRBV6-1	TRBJ2-1	-	CASSGGTGPHEQFF	TGTGCCAGCAGCGGAGGGACAGGGCCGCATGAGCAGTTCTTC
-	TRBV3-1	TRBJ2-4	many	CASSQDGAIELNIQYF	TGTGCCAGCAGCCAAGATGGAGCCATTGAACTCAACATTCAGTACTTC
TRBD1	TRBV7-3	TRBJ2-2	many	CASSLGTGTGWELFF	TGTGCCAGCAGCTTAGGCACGGGGACAGGGTGGGAGCTGTTTTTT
-	TRBV7-9	TRBJ1-1	many	CASSLAAGRTNTEAFF	TGTGCCAGCAGCTTAGCGGCAGGGAGGACGAACACTGAAGCTTTCTTT
TRBD2	TRBV6-4	TRBJ2-3	few	CASSWTSRGGDTQYF	TGTGCCAGCAGTTGGACTAGCCGAGGGGGAGATACGCAGTATTTT
TRBD2	TRBV29-1	TRBJ2-7	-	CSVGTSDSYEQYF	TGCAGCGTAGGGACTAGCGACTCCTACGAGCAGTACTTC
TRBD2	TRBV5-1	TRBJ2-3	-	CASSRAGGPDTQYF	TGCGCCAGCAGTAGAGCGGGGGGGCCAGATACGCAGTATTTT
-	TRBV5-1	TRBJ2-7	many	CASSLVWGSEQYF	TGCGCCAGCAGCTTGGTATGGGGGAGCGAGCAGTACTTC
-	TRBV27	TRBJ1-4	many	CASSFGGRTEKLFF	TGTGCCAGCAGTTTTGGGGGGCGAACCGAAAAACTGTTTTTT
-	TRBV29-1	TRBJ1-3	-	CSVRTLGNTIYF	TGCAGCGTTCGGACACTGGGAAACACCATATATTTT
TRBD2	TRBV7-9	TRBJ2-5	few	CASSLDGGAQETQYF	TGTGCCAGCAGCTTGGACGGGGGGGCCCAAGAGACCCAGTACTTC
-	TRBV5-1	TRBJ2-1	-	CASSGGRGEYNEQFF	TGCGCCAGCAGTGGCGGCAGGGGGGAATACAATGAGCAGTTCTTC
-	TRBV20-1	TRBJ2-1	many	CSARDPPSSNSYNEQFF	TGCAGTGCTAGAGATCCCCCTAGTTCTAACTCCTACAATGAGCAGTTCTTC
-	TRBV6-6	TRBJ1-1	few	CASSSPTGVPEAFF	TGTGCCAGCAGTTCGCCAACTGGGGTCCCTGAAGCTTTCTTT
TRBD1	TRBV4-3	TRBJ1-3	many	CASSPDRDRDTIYF	TGCGCCAGCAGCCCGGACAGGGACCGAGACACCATATATTTT
-	TRBV5-4	TRBJ2-3	many	CASSLAGPKPFQYF	TGTGCCAGCAGCTTGGCAGGACCAAAACCTTTCCAGTATTTT
-	TRBV20-1	TRBJ1-2	-	CSARSLQGYGYTF	TGCAGTGCTAGAAGTTTGCAGGGTTATGGCTACACCTTC
-	TRBV20-1	TRBJ1-6	few	CSAGRINSPLHF	TGCAGTGCTGGGCGAATAAATTCACCCCTCCACTTT
-	TRBV20-1	TRBJ2-7	-	CSANPGSSYEQYF	TGCAGTGCTAACCCCGGGAGCTCCTACGAGCAGTACTTC
-	TRBV6-5	TRBJ2-7	many	CASSYSAGYEQYF	TGTGCCAGCAGTTACTCGGCCGGATACGAGCAGTACTTC
TRBD2	TRBV5-1	TRBJ2-3	few	CASSGLTSGVLSQYF	TGCGCCAGCAGCGGCCTAACTAGCGGGGTGTTATCGCAGTATTTT
TRBD2	TRBV5-5	TRBJ2-3	many	CASSNGGAGTDTQYF	TGTGCCAGCAGCAACGGGGGGGCCGGCACAGATACGCAGTATTTT
TRBD2	TRBV20-1	TRBJ2-5	-	CSARDRGTSGVGETQYF	TGCAGTGCTAGAGATCGGGGAACTAGCGGGGTCGGGGAGACCCAGTACTTC
TRBD1	TRBV7-7	TRBJ2-5	once	CTSSYTGGVGETQYF	TGTACCAGCAGCTATACAGGGGGCGTAGGGGAGACCCAGTACTTC
TRBD2	TRBV7-2	TRBJ2-2	many	CASSLFKRGRNTGELFF	TGTGCCAGCAGCTTGTTCAAGCGGGGGCGGAACACCGGGGAGCTGTTTTTT
-	TRBV19	TRBJ2-5	-	CASTDRARQETQYF	TGTGCCAGTACCGATAGGGCGCGCCAAGAGACCCAGTACTTC
TRBD1	TRBV7-2	TRBJ2-1	few	CASSPGQGVEQFF	TGTGCCAGCAGCCCCGGACAGGGGGTTGAGCAGTTCTTC